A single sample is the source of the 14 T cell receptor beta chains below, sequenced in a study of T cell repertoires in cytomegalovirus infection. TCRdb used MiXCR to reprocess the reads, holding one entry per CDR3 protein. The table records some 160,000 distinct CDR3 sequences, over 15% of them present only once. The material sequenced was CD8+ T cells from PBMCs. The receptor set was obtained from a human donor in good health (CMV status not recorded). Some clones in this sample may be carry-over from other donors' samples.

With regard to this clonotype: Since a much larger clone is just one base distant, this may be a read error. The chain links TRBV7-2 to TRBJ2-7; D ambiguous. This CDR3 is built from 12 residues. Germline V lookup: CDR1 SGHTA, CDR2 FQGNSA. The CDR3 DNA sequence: TGTGCCAGCAGCCACAGCTCCTACGAGCAGCACTTC. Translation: CASSHSSYEQHF.

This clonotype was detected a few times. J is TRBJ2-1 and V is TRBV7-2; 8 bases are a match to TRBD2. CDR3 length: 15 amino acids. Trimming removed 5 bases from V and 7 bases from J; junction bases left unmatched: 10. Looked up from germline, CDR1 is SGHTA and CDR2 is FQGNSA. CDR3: CASSPPGGGGNEQFF. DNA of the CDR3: TGTGCCAGCAGCCCGCCGGGGGGGGGTGGAAATGAGCAGTTCTTC.

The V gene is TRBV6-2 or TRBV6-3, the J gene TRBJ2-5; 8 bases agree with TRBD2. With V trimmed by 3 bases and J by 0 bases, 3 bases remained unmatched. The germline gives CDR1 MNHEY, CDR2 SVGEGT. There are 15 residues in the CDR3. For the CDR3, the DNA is TGTGCCAGCAGTTATGGAGCGGGGGACCAAGAGACCCAGTACTTC. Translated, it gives CASSYGAGDQETQYF.

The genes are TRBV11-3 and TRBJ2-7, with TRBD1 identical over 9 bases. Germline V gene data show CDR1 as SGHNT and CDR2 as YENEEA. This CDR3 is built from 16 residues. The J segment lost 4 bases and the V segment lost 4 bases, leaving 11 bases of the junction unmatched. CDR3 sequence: CASSSSPATGGYEQYF. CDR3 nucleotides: TGTGCCAGCAGCTCTTCCCCGGCGACAGGGGGGTACGAGCAGTACTTC.

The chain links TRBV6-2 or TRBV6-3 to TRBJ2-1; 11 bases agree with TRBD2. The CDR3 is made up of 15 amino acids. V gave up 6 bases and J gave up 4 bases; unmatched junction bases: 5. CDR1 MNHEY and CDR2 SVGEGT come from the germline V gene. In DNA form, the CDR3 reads TGTGCCAGCAGATCGCTAGCGGGGGGATACAATGAGCAGTTCTTC. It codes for CASRSLAGGYNEQFF.

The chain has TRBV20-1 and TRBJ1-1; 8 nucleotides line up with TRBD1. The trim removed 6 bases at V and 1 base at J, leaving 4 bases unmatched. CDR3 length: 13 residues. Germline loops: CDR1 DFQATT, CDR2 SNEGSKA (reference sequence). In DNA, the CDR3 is TGCAGTGCCCGGGACAGGCGGAACACTGAAGCTTTCTTT. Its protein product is CSARDRRNTEAFF.

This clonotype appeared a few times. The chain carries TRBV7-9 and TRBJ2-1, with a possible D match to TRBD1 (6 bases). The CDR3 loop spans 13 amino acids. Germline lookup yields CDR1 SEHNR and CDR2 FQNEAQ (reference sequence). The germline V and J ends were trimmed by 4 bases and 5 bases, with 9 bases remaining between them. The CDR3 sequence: CASSSQGNNEQFF. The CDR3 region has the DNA TGTGCCAGCAGCTCCCAGGGGAACAATGAGCAGTTCTTC. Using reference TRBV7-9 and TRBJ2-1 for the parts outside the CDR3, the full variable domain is DTGVSQNPRHKITKRGQNVTFRCDPISEHNRLYWYRQTLGQGPEFLTYFQNEAQLEKSRLLSDRFSAERPKGSFSTLEIQRTEQGDSAMYLCASSSQGNNEQFFGPGTRLTVL.

CDR3 sequence: CASNPTGHEQFF. CDR3 nucleotide sequence: TGTGCCAGCAATCCAACCGGCCATGAGCAGTTCTTC. The chain links TRBV6-2 or TRBV6-3 to TRBJ2-1; no firm D call. Germline V gene data show CDR1 as MNHEY and CDR2 as SVGEGT. V was cut by 7 bases and J by 8 bases, with 12 bases left in between. This CDR3 is built from 12 residues.

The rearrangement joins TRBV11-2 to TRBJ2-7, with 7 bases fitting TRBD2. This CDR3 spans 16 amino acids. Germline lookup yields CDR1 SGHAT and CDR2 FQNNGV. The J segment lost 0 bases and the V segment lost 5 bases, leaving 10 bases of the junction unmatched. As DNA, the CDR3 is TGTGCCAGCAGCGGCACGGGCGGGGGTGACTCCTACGAGCAGTACTTC. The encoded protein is CASSGTGGGDSYEQYF.

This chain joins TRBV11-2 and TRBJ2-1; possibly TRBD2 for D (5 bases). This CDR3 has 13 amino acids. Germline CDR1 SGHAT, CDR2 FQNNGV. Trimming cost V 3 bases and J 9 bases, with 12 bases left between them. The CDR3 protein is CASSFGQRGEQFF. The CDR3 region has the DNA TGTGCCAGCAGCTTCGGCCAACGGGGTGAGCAGTTCTTC.

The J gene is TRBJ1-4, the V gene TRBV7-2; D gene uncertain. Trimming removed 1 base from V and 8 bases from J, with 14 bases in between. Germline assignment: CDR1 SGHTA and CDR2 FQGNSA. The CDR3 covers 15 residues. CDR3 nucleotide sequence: TGTGCCAGCAGCTTAGGTGCCGCGGGAGGGGAAAAACTGTTTTTT. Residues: CASSLGAAGGEKLFF.

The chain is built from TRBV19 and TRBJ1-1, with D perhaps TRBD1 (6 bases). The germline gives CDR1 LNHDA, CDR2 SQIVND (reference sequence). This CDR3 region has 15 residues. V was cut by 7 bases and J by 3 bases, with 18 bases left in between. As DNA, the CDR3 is TGTGCCAGTAACCTGGACAGAGACGGAGACACTGAAGCTTTCTTT. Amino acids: CASNLDRDGDTEAFF.

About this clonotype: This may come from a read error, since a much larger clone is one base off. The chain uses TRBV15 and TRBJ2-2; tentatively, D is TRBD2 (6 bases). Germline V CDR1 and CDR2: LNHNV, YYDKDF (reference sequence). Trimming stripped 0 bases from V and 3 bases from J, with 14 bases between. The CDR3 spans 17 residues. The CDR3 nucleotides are TGTGCCACCAGCAGAGATCTAGCGAGGGGATACACCGGGGAGCTGTTTTTT. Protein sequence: CATSRDLARGYTGELFF.

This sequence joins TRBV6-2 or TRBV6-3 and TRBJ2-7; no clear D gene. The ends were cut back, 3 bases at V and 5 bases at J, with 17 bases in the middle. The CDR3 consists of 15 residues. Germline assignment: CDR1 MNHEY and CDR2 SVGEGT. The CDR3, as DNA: TGTGCCAGCAGTTATACAGTTATCCCTTCCCACGAGCAGTACTTC. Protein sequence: CASSYTVIPSHEQYF.